The clone carrying this TCR beta chain was observed at least ten times. The CDR3 contains 12 residues. Germline-derived CDR1 and CDR2 are SQVTM and ANQGSEA. Deletions cut 3 bases from V and 5 bases from J, with 11 bases between. This entry belongs to a study of Graves' ophthalmopathy and Graves' hyperthyroidism. Amplification of TCR beta CDR3 regions used RNA transcripts. RT-PCR with HTBI primers came first, then second-round multiplex PCR. TCRdb re-analysed the multiplex PCR reads in MiXCR, keeping a single row per CDR3 protein. The sample lists almost 750,000 distinct CDR3 sequences, roughly two fifths seen once, with less than 55% in the top ten.

The sequenced material came from peripheral blood. This receptor was identified in an adult man with Graves' ophthalmopathy. V usage is TRBV29-1 and J usage is TRBJ2-7; tentative D call: TRBD1 (5 bases). The CDR3 spells CSVDAGKHEQYF. The CDR3 region has the DNA TGCAGCGTTGATGCAGGGAAGCACGAGCAGTACTTC.